A single sample gave rise to the 31 T cell receptor beta chains below, sequenced in a study of radiotherapy plus CTLA-4 blockade in lung cancer (dated by TCRdb to 2017 to 2018). Receptor libraries were prepared by the immunoSEQ multiplex PCR assay. TCRdb re-hosts the immuneACCESS table, in-frame sequences only. Its copies lack some clones; in the studies checked, an unresolved V gene accounts for under half of them, and the cause for the rest is not known. Present in this sample are some 66,000 clones, over 80% of which were seen just once. The biggest ten clones account for 4% to 5% of the sample. Sequences were derived from peripheral blood, sampled from a patient treated with radiotherapy plus ipilimumab. Receptors were obtained from a human donor with non-small cell lung cancer who had a partial response to radiotherapy plus ipilimumab.

V is TRBV7-3 and J is TRBJ2-3; TRBD2 is a possible D gene (7 bases). The CDR3 is made up of 14 amino acids. Trimming pared 6 bases from V and 4 bases from J, leaving 14 bases between. Germline V CDR1 and CDR2: SGHTA, FQGTGA. This CDR3 reads CASRQGRGPDTQYF. CDR3 sequence (DNA): TGTGCCAGCAGGCAGGGGAGGGGCCCAGATACGCAGTATTTT.

The rearrangement joins TRBV5-1 to TRBJ1-4; weak D call: TRBD1 (6 bases). The length of the CDR3 is 16 residues. The germline CDR1 and CDR2 sequences are SGHRS and YFSETQ. V lost 4 bases, J lost 7 bases, and 20 bases lay in between. CDR3 region: CASSQMDSVRGEKLFF. As DNA, the CDR3 is TGCGCCAGCAGCCAAATGGACAGTGTAAGAGGTGAAAAACTGTTTTTT.

The chain recombines TRBV6-5 with TRBJ2-1, with 8 bases identical to TRBD2. Trimming at V came to 2 bases and at J to 6 bases, leaving 6 bases not matched to a gene. The CDR3 extends over 15 amino acids. Germline V gene lookup returns CDR1 MNHEY and CDR2 SVGAGI. As DNA, the CDR3 is TGTGCCAGCAGTTACCTCGGGAGGGGTGTCAATGAGCAGTTCTTC. It codes for CASSYLGRGVNEQFF.

The rearrangement uses TRBV7-2 and TRBJ2-1; 7 bases fit TRBD2. This CDR3 is 15 amino acids long. Germline assignment: CDR1 SGHTA and CDR2 FQGNSA. The junction had 5 bases not matched to a gene; V was cut back by 4 bases and J by 2 bases. As DNA, the CDR3 is TGTGCCAGCAGCTCGGGACTATTCACCTACAATGAGCAGTTCTTC. The encoded protein is CASSSGLFTYNEQFF.

The chain combines TRBV29-1 with TRBJ2-3; TRBD1 matches at 7 bases. The ends lost 7 bases at V and 8 bases at J; junction bases unmatched: 6. The CDR3 has 11 residues. Germline V gene sequence: CDR1 SQVTM, CDR2 ANQGSEA. For the CDR3, the DNA is TGCAGCGCCCGTCGACAGGGTACGCAGTATTTT. This sequence encodes CSARRQGTQYF.

The chain couples TRBV16 to TRBJ2-4, with 9 bases identical to TRBD2. The germline V gene has CDR1 KGHSY and CDR2 FQNENV. Germline trimming cut 2 bases from V and 0 bases from J; bases unmatched to any gene: 8. The CDR3 extends over 18 amino acids. The CDR3 loop reads CASSQDEAGGLAKNIQYF. The CDR3 DNA follows: TGTGCCAGCAGCCAAGACGAGGCGGGAGGGCTAGCCAAAAACATTCAGTACTTC.

This sequence joins TRBV27 and TRBJ2-1; 12 positions agree with TRBD2. The CDR3 spans 18 residues. CDR1 and CDR2 (germline): MNHEY, SMNVEV (reference sequence). V dropped 4 bases and J dropped 2; count of bases not matched to a gene: 9. CDR3 sequence reads: CASSSLAGGPRTYNEQFF. In DNA, the CDR3 is TGTGCCAGCAGTTCGCTAGCGGGAGGGCCGAGGACCTACAATGAGCAGTTCTTC.

The CDR3 loop reads CASSLRGLGQPQHF. The CDR3 DNA follows: TGTGCCAGCAGTCTCCGGGGGTTAGGCCAGCCCCAGCATTTT. The chain employs TRBV6-5 and TRBJ1-5; weak D call: TRBD1 (5 bases). The CDR3 loop spans 14 amino acids. CDR1 is MNHEY and CDR2 is SVGAGI in the germline V gene. Trimming took off 5 bases at V and 7 bases at J, with 15 bases between the two ends.

The chain couples TRBV6-4 to TRBJ1-1; D unresolved. V was cut by 4 bases and J by 5 bases, with 14 bases left in between. The CDR3 covers 14 residues. Per the germline V gene, CDR1 is MRHNA and CDR2 is SNTAGT. Here the CDR3 DNA reads TGTGCCAGCAGTGCTGACCCGGGTGGGACTGAAGCTTTCTTT. This translates into CASSADPGGTEAFF.

The chain couples TRBV19 to TRBJ1-2, with 9 bases lining up with TRBD1. Germline CDR1 LNHDA, CDR2 SQIVND (reference sequence). Trimming cost V 7 bases and J 4 bases; bases outside gene matches: 10. This CDR3 contains 15 residues. CDR3 bases: TGTGCCAGTAACCTGGGGACAGGGTTCGGCTATGGCTACACCTTC. It is translated as CASNLGTGFGYGYTF.

This clone was picked up one time. The J gene is TRBJ1-3, the V gene TRBV5-4, with a tentative D call TRBD1 (6 bases). V lost 1 base and J lost 3, with 14 bases in between. The CDR3 contains 16 residues. The V gene's germline CDR1 is SGHNT and CDR2 YYREEE (reference sequence). In DNA, the CDR3 is TGTGCCAGCAGCTTGAAGGGAGGGGGGAATGGAAACACCATATATTTT. Protein product: CASSLKGGGNGNTIYF.

V and J are TRBV7-2 and TRBJ2-2, with 8 bases that match TRBD1. The CDR3 extends over 16 amino acids. Looked up from germline, CDR1 is SGHTA and CDR2 is FQGNSA. With V trimmed by 3 bases and J by 4 bases, 7 bases remained unmatched. This chain's CDR3 is CASSFRTGWGTGELFF. The CDR3 coding sequence is TGTGCCAGCAGCTTTCGGACAGGGTGGGGCACCGGGGAGCTGTTTTTT.

This rearrangement joins TRBV19 to TRBJ1-2; D may be TRBD1 (6 bases). The germline CDR1 and CDR2 sequences are LNHDA and SQIVND (reference sequence). The CDR3 consists of 14 residues. The ends were cut back, 6 bases at V and 3 bases at J, with 14 bases in the middle. CDR3 amino acids: CASSLGGADYGYTF. For the CDR3, the DNA is TGTGCCAGTAGCCTTGGGGGGGCAGACTATGGCTACACCTTC.

This chain connects TRBV7-6 to TRBJ1-1; possible D gene TRBD1, 6 bases. Germline CDR1 reads SGHVS; CDR2 reads FNYEAQ. The V and J ends lost 4 bases and 1 base respectively, with 16 bases between them. This CDR3 spans 16 amino acids. Here the CDR3 reads CASSSSGHTGNTEAFF. Here the CDR3 DNA reads TGTGCCAGCAGCTCGTCGGGACACACGGGGAACACTGAAGCTTTCTTT.

The J gene is TRBJ2-6, the V gene TRBV6-1; D possibly corresponds to TRBD1 (6 bases). CDR1 and CDR2 (germline): MNHNS, SASEGT. V was cut by 4 bases and J by 0 bases, with 10 bases left in between. The CDR3 totals 16 residues. The CDR3 DNA reads as TGTGCCAGCAGTGCATACAGGGACTCTGGGGCCAACGTCCTGACTTTC. This translates into CASSAYRDSGANVLTF.

The chain uses TRBV11-2 and TRBJ2-3; the match to TRBD2 covers 11 bases. The CDR3 is 16 residues long. In germline, CDR1 is SGHAT, CDR2 FQNNGV. Trimming at V came to 0 bases and at J to 5 bases, leaving 4 bases not matched to a gene. In DNA, the CDR3 is TGTGCCAGCAGCTTAGATAGCGGGAGGGCGGGAGATACGCAGTATTTT. Protein product: CASSLDSGRAGDTQYF.

The J gene is TRBJ1-5, the V gene TRBV27; TRBD1 agrees at 8 bases. CDR3 length: 16 amino acids. Germline values: CDR1 MNHEY, CDR2 SMNVEV (reference sequence). V lost 4 bases, J lost 2 bases, and 7 bases stayed unmatched. The DNA for the CDR3 is TGTGCCAGCAGTTCTCAGGGGGCGGGAGGCAATCAGCCCCAGCATTTT. Amino acid sequence: CASSSQGAGGNQPQHF.

This sequence joins TRBV5-1 and TRBJ2-1, with D uncertain. V lost 3 bases and J 1 base, leaving 11 bases between the germline ends. The CDR3 contains 15 residues. Germline V gene data show CDR1 as SGHRS and CDR2 as YFSETQ. CDR3 region: CASSSSLGSYNEQFF. The CDR3 nucleotides are TGCGCCAGCAGCTCATCTCTAGGATCCTACAATGAGCAGTTCTTC. The full variable domain, with the rest looked up from reference TRBV5-1 and TRBJ2-1, is KAGVTQTPRYLIKTRGQQVTLSCSPISGHRSVSWYQQTPGQGLQFLFEYFSETQRNKGNFPGRFSGRQFSNSRSEMNVSTLELGDSALYLCASSSSLGSYNEQFFGPGTRLTVL.

This clone was observed a single time. The V call is TRBV29-1, the J call TRBJ2-1; D gene ambiguous. V was trimmed by 1 base and J by 1 base, leaving 8 bases between them. In germline, CDR1 is SQVTM, CDR2 ANQGSEA. The CDR3 is made up of 14 amino acids. In DNA form, the CDR3 reads TGCAGCGTTGAAGGACCCGGGTCCTACAATGAGCAGTTCTTC. It encodes CSVEGPGSYNEQFF.

In this sample, this clone turned up once. The chain recombines TRBV19 with TRBJ1-5; maybe TRBD1 (6 bases). The CDR3 runs to 15 residues. Germline CDR1 and CDR2: LNHDA and SQIVND (reference sequence). V was trimmed by 5 bases and J by 7 bases, leaving 18 bases between them. CDR3 sequence reads: CASSPYLSRGQPQHF. The CDR3 DNA sequence: TGTGCCAGTAGTCCCTACCTTAGTAGGGGGCAGCCCCAGCATTTT.

The chain combines TRBV4-2 with TRBJ2-3, with a tentative D call TRBD2 (7 bases). The CDR3 has 17 amino acids. Between the trimmed V and J ends, which lost 4 bases and 5 bases, there was a span of 22 bases. The germline gives CDR1 LGHNA, CDR2 YNFKEQ. CDR3 sequence (DNA): TGTGCCAGCAGCCGAGGGGGTGGCGGGAGTGTTGGAGATACGCAGTATTTT. Translation gives CASSRGGGGSVGDTQYF.

This chain uses TRBV30 with TRBJ1-3, with 7 bases that match TRBD1. This CDR3 contains 14 residues. Germline CDR1 is GTSNPN and CDR2 is SVGIG (reference sequence). V trimming: 3 bases; J trimming: 1 base; junction bases outside the gene matches: 3. The CDR3 loop is CAWRRDRSGNTIYF. The CDR3 DNA reads as TGTGCCTGGAGGCGGGACAGATCTGGAAACACCATATATTTT.

This clone has only one observation. V gene TRBV5-1 combines with J gene TRBJ1-5; 10 positions match TRBD1. Looked up from germline, CDR1 is SGHRS and CDR2 is YFSETQ. This CDR3 contains 14 residues. The ends lost 4 bases at V and 7 bases at J; junction bases unmatched: 5. The CDR3 sequence is CASSPGQGEQPQHF. CDR3 nucleotides: TGCGCCAGCAGCCCCGGACAGGGGGAACAGCCCCAGCATTTT.

The chain combines TRBV28 with TRBJ1-1; D may be TRBD1 (6 bases). The CDR3 is 14 residues long. V was pared by 5 bases and J by 2 bases, with 12 bases between. Germline V CDR1 and CDR2: MDHEN, SYDVKM. The CDR3 nucleotides read TGTGCCAGCAGTATAGGACAGCGTAACACTGAAGCTTTCTTT. This encodes CASSIGQRNTEAFF.

This clone appeared once. This chain joins TRBV29-1 and TRBJ1-1; 8 bases are shared with TRBD1. Trimming at V came to 4 bases and at J to 4 bases, leaving 11 bases not matched to a gene. CDR3 length equals 15 residues. Germline V CDR1 and CDR2: SQVTM, ANQGSEA. The CDR3: CSVAKGQDFGTEAFF. Written as DNA, the CDR3 is TGCAGCGTTGCAAAGGGACAGGATTTCGGCACTGAAGCTTTCTTT. Drawing the rest from reference TRBV29-1 and TRBJ1-1, the complete variable domain is SAVISQKPSRDICQRGTSLTIQCQVDSQVTMMFWYRQQPGQSLTLIATANQGSEATYESGFVIDKFPISRPNLTFSTLTVSNMSPEDSSIYLCSVAKGQDFGTEAFFGQGTRLTVV.

In nucleotides, the CDR3 is TGCAGCGTCGCGCCCTTGAACACCGGGGAGCTGTTTTTT. Its protein is CSVAPLNTGELFF. The J gene is TRBJ2-2, the V gene TRBV29-1; D is undetermined. CDR3 size: 13 residues. The V end was cut by 6 bases, the J end by 1 base, with 9 bases between. Germline V gene sequence: CDR1 SQVTM, CDR2 ANQGSEA.

V and J are TRBV10-2 and TRBJ2-2, with D unresolved. Trimming pared 3 bases from V and 3 bases from J, leaving 8 bases between. The CDR3 is made up of 14 amino acids. Germline V gene sequence: CDR1 WSHSY, CDR2 SAAADI. CDR3 DNA: TGCGCCAGCAGTGATAATAGTGACACCGGGGAGCTGTTTTTT. Encoded protein: CASSDNSDTGELFF.

This chain links TRBV7-8 with TRBJ1-4, with D hard to call. The V gene lost 5 bases and the J gene lost 7 bases, with 23 bases spanning the gap. The CDR3 runs to 17 residues. CDR1 is SGHVS, CDR2 FQNEAQ, per germline. The CDR3, as DNA: TGTGCCAGCAGCCTTCGGTCCCGGACTTCTCGAGGTGAAAAACTGTTTTTT. It specifies CASSLRSRTSRGEKLFF.

This sequence joins TRBV10-3 and TRBJ2-7, with 7 positions matching TRBD1. The V segment lost 3 bases and the J segment 6 bases; nucleotides outside the gene matches: 2. The CDR3 length is 12 residues. Germline loops: CDR1 ENHRY, CDR2 SYGVKD. This chain's CDR3 is CAISDRGLEQYF. The CDR3 nucleotides read TGTGCCATCAGTGATAGGGGGCTCGAGCAGTACTTC.

The chain uses TRBV7-8 and TRBJ2-1; 8 bases line up with TRBD2. Losses at the gene ends were 5 bases for V and 4 bases for J; bases not matched to a gene: 7. The CDR3 runs 15 residues. Germline CDR1 SGHVS, CDR2 FQNEAQ. The CDR3 DNA reads TGTGCCAGCAGCACCCGACTAGCGCCATACAATGAGCAGTTCTTC. Amino acids: CASSTRLAPYNEQFF.

The chain is built from TRBV9 and TRBJ1-3; D is possibly TRBD1 (5 bases). V was clipped by 0 bases and J by 3 bases, with 13 bases between them. This CDR3 contains 16 residues. In germline, CDR1 is SGDLS, CDR2 YYNGEE. For the CDR3, the DNA is TGTGCCAGCAGCGTAGATTCAGGGATCAATGGAAACACCATATATTTT. Its protein product is CASSVDSGINGNTIYF.